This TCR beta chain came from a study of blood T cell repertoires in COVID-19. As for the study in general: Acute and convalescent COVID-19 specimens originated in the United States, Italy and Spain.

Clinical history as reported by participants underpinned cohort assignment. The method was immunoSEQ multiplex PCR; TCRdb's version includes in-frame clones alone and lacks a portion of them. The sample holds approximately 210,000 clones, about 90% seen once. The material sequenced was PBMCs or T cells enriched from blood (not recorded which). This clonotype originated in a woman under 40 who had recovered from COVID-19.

CDR3 nucleotide sequence: TGTGCCACCAGCAGAGATCAATGGGAGGGGGAACATAATTCACCCCTCCACTTT. Translating gives CATSRDQWEGEHNSPLHF. J is TRBJ1-6 and V is TRBV15, with D tentatively TRBD1 (6 bases). Trimming took 0 bases from V and 5 from J, leaving 17 bases between them. The germline CDR1 and CDR2 sequences are LNHNV and YYDKDF (reference sequence). The CDR3 has 18 amino acids.